This TCR beta chain is from a study of liver allograft versus peripheral blood T cells. Across the whole study: Hepatic allograft T cell receptor repertoires were evaluated relative to those present in recipients' peripheral blood.

TCRdb redid the calling of the reads with MiXCR, one entry per CDR3 protein. Here the sample spans about 9,500 distinct CDR3 sequences, approximately 18% being singletons. By proportion, this clonotype is medium-sized (0.01 to 0.1%). The receptor was derived from a human patient who had a liver transplant. T cells may partly derive from the graft donor.

CDR3 residues: CASSPRGAGPPYNEQFF. The CDR3 DNA sequence: TGTGCCAGCAGCCCTCGAGGGGCAGGGCCCCCTTACAATGAGCAGTTCTTC. This chain connects TRBV7-2 to TRBJ2-1, with D perhaps matching TRBD1 or TRBD2 (5 bases each). V lost 5 bases to trimming and J lost 4 bases, with 21 bases between them. The CDR3 length is 17 residues. Germline values: CDR1 SGHTA, CDR2 FQGNSA.